This is a list of T cell receptor beta chains from one sample in a study of CD8+ T cells in alopecia areata. Measured with immunoSEQ multiplex PCR; TCRdb has only the in-frame clones, and not every one. This sample has around 120,000 clones, with about 59% found just once. The material sequenced was CD4+ T cells sorted from blood, taken at week 4, from a patient treated with tofacitinib. Receptors were obtained from a human donor with alopecia areata. Each CDR3 is given with its conserved first and last residue. The D gene is left open where the match is weak. The size entry is marked missing in some rows and otherwise reads once, few, many or a size class.

CDR3 length: 15
J gene: TRBJ2-7
V gene: TRBV5-1
clone size: .
D gene: TRBD2
CDR3 DNA: TGCGCCAGCAGCCTCTCTAGCGGGAGGGCCCACGAGCAGTACTTC
CDR3 protein: CASSLSSGRAHEQYF

CDR3 length: 16
J gene: TRBJ1-2
V gene: TRBV15
clone size: .
D gene: TRBD1
CDR3 DNA: TGTGCCACCAGCAGGGGGACAGGGGTAGTTAACTATGGCTACACCTTC
CDR3 protein: CATSRGTGVVNYGYTF

CDR3 length: 12
J gene: TRBJ1-4
V gene: TRBV29-1
clone size: .
D gene: .
CDR3 DNA: TGCAGCGTTGCCAGGGCGGGTGAAAAACTGTTTTTT
CDR3 protein: CSVARAGEKLFF

CDR3 length: 12
J gene: TRBJ2-7
V gene: TRBV6-4
clone size: .
D gene: .
CDR3 DNA: TGTGCCAGCATCCCGGAGAGCTACGAGCAGTACTTC
CDR3 protein: CASIPESYEQYF

CDR3 length: 15
J gene: TRBJ2-3
V gene: TRBV6-6
clone size: few
D gene: .
CDR3 DNA: TGTGCCAGCACCGACGGGCCCCTCACCATGAATACGCAGTATTTT
CDR3 protein: CASTDGPLTMNTQYF

CDR3 length: 14
J gene: TRBJ1-1
V gene: TRBV6-5
clone size: few
D gene: .
CDR3 DNA: TGTGCCAGCAGTTACGCTTCTTTGGACAGTGAAGCTTTCTTT
CDR3 protein: CASSYASLDSEAFF

CDR3 length: 14
J gene: TRBJ2-7
V gene: TRBV7-3
clone size: .
D gene: .
CDR3 DNA: TGTGCCAGCAGCTTAGATACAGGGCCCTACGAGCAGTACTTC
CDR3 protein: CASSLDTGPYEQYF

CDR3 length: 13
J gene: TRBJ2-3
V gene: TRBV4-2
clone size: few
D gene: .
CDR3 DNA: TGTGCCAGCAGCCAAGATCAGCCAGATACGCAGTATTTT
CDR3 protein: CASSQDQPDTQYF

CDR3 length: 13
J gene: TRBJ2-1
V gene: TRBV10-3
clone size: .
D gene: .
CDR3 DNA: TGTGCCATCAGTGACCACACCACAGTCGAGCAGTTCTTC
CDR3 protein: CAISDHTTVEQFF

CDR3 length: 15
J gene: TRBJ2-3
V gene: TRBV19
clone size: .
D gene: TRBD2
CDR3 DNA: TGTGCCAGTAAAGGGACCCCTCTAGCGGAAGATACGCAGTATTTT
CDR3 protein: CASKGTPLAEDTQYF

CDR3 length: 15
J gene: TRBJ1-5
V gene: TRBV25-1
clone size: few
D gene: .
CDR3 DNA: TGTGCCAGCAGTGAATCGGGCAGGGAAGGTCAGCCCCAGCATTTT
CDR3 protein: CASSESGREGQPQHF

CDR3 length: 15
J gene: TRBJ1-2
V gene: TRBV7-9
clone size: .
D gene: TRBD1
CDR3 DNA: TGTGCCAGCAGCTCAAACCTGGACAGGGTGGATGGCTACACCTTC
CDR3 protein: CASSSNLDRVDGYTF

CDR3 length: 15
J gene: TRBJ2-1
V gene: TRBV18
clone size: .
D gene: .
CDR3 DNA: TGTGCCAGCTCACCAAGGGGCGGCGGGTTGAATGAGCAGTTCTTC
CDR3 protein: CASSPRGGGLNEQFF

CDR3 length: 14
J gene: TRBJ1-6
V gene: TRBV4-3
clone size: .
D gene: .
CDR3 DNA: TGCGCCAGCAGCCAATGGACGTCTAATTCACCCCTCCACTTT
CDR3 protein: CASSQWTSNSPLHF

CDR3 length: 13
J gene: TRBJ1-1
V gene: TRBV30
clone size: .
D gene: .
CDR3 DNA: TGTGCCTGGAGTGTAAGAGGTGGCACTGAAGCTTTCTTT
CDR3 protein: CAWSVRGGTEAFF

CDR3 length: 14
J gene: TRBJ1-2
V gene: TRBV9
clone size: .
D gene: TRBD1
CDR3 DNA: TGTGCCAGCGGTAAGGGGGCTGGTGACTATGGCTACACCTTC
CDR3 protein: CASGKGAGDYGYTF

CDR3 length: 14
J gene: TRBJ2-7
V gene: TRBV4-3
clone size: .
D gene: TRBD2
CDR3 DNA: TGCGCCAGCAGCCAGGGGGGGAGCTCCTACGAGCAGTACTTC
CDR3 protein: CASSQGGSSYEQYF

CDR3 length: 14
J gene: TRBJ2-7
V gene: TRBV4-3
clone size: .
D gene: .
CDR3 DNA: TGCGCCAGCAGCCTATATAGCGGTCCCTACGAGCAGTACTTC
CDR3 protein: CASSLYSGPYEQYF

CDR3 length: 14
J gene: TRBJ1-1
V gene: TRBV18
clone size: few
D gene: .
CDR3 DNA: TGTGCCAGCTCACCACCGGGGGAGGGCACTGAAGCTTTCTTT
CDR3 protein: CASSPPGEGTEAFF

CDR3 length: 14
J gene: TRBJ1-2
V gene: TRBV4-1
clone size: .
D gene: TRBD1
CDR3 DNA: TGCGCCAGCAGCCAGGTGGGACAGGACTATGGCTACACCTTC
CDR3 protein: CASSQVGQDYGYTF

CDR3 length: 16
J gene: TRBJ1-2
V gene: TRBV9
clone size: .
D gene: .
CDR3 DNA: TGTGCCAGCAGCGCCCAGGGCCGCGAGGGAGACTATGGCTACACCTTC
CDR3 protein: CASSAQGREGDYGYTF

CDR3 length: 15
J gene: TRBJ2-3
V gene: TRBV4-1
clone size: .
D gene: .
CDR3 DNA: TGCGCCAGCAGCCAAGGAAGCTACCGCACAGATACGCAGTATTTT
CDR3 protein: CASSQGSYRTDTQYF

CDR3 length: 13
J gene: TRBJ1-5
V gene: TRBV2
clone size: .
D gene: .
CDR3 DNA: TGTGCCAGCAGAGGGACTGGCAATCAGCCCCAGCATTTT
CDR3 protein: CASRGTGNQPQHF

CDR3 length: 17
J gene: TRBJ2-5
V gene: TRBV4-3
clone size: .
D gene: TRBD2
CDR3 DNA: TGCGCCAGCAGCCAAGGCTCCACTAGCGGGAGTGGAGAGACCCAGTACTTC
CDR3 protein: CASSQGSTSGSGETQYF

CDR3 length: 15
J gene: TRBJ2-2
V gene: TRBV7-2
clone size: .
D gene: .
CDR3 DNA: TGTGCCAGCAGCTTAGACTCTTGGGGCGGCGGGGAGCTGTTTTTT
CDR3 protein: CASSLDSWGGGELFF

CDR3 length: 15
J gene: TRBJ1-5
V gene: TRBV30
clone size: .
D gene: .
CDR3 DNA: TGTGCCTGGAGTGAGTGGGGCAATAGCAATCAGCCCCAGCATTTT
CDR3 protein: CAWSEWGNSNQPQHF

CDR3 length: 18
J gene: TRBJ2-2
V gene: TRBV5-6
clone size: .
D gene: TRBD1
CDR3 DNA: TGTGCCAGCAGCCCGGGACAGGGGAGGGGGTCGAACACCGGGGAGCTGTTTTTT
CDR3 protein: CASSPGQGRGSNTGELFF

CDR3 length: 15
J gene: TRBJ2-1
V gene: TRBV5-1
clone size: once
D gene: TRBD2
CDR3 DNA: TGCGCCAGCAGCTTGCGGTTGCTAGCGGACAATGAGCAGTTCTTC
CDR3 protein: CASSLRLLADNEQFF

CDR3 length: 15
J gene: TRBJ1-5
V gene: TRBV30
clone size: .
D gene: TRBD1
CDR3 DNA: TGTGCCTCCGGGACAGGGACCCATAGCAATCAGCCCCAGCATTTT
CDR3 protein: CASGTGTHSNQPQHF

CDR3 length: 14
J gene: TRBJ2-3
V gene: TRBV5-1
clone size: .
D gene: .
CDR3 DNA: TGCGCCAGCAGCTTGGAATCCCCCACAGATACGCAGTATTTT
CDR3 protein: CASSLESPTDTQYF

CDR3 length: 14
J gene: TRBJ2-5
V gene: TRBV5-1
clone size: once
D gene: TRBD2
CDR3 DNA: TGCGCCAGCAGCGGAACTAGCGCCGGGGAGACCCAGTACTTC
CDR3 protein: CASSGTSAGETQYF